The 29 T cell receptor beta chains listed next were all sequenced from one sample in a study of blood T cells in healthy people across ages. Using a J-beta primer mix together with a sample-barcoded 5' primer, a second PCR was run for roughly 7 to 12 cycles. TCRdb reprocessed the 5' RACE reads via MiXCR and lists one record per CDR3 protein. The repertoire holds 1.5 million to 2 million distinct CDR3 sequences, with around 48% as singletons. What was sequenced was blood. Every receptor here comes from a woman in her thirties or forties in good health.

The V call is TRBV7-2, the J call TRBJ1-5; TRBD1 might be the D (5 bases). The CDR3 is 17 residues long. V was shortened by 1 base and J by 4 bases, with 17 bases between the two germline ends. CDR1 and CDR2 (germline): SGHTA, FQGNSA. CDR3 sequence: CASSLDAGTDLNQPQHF. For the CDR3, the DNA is TGTGCCAGCAGCTTAGACGCCGGGACGGATCTAAATCAGCCCCAGCATTTT. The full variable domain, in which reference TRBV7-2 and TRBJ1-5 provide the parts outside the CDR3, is GAGVSQSPSNKVTEKGKDVELRCDPISGHTALYWYRQSLGQGLEFLIYFQGNSAPDKSGLPSDRFSAERTGGSVSTLTIQRTQQEDSAVYLCASSLDAGTDLNQPQHFGDGTRLSIL.

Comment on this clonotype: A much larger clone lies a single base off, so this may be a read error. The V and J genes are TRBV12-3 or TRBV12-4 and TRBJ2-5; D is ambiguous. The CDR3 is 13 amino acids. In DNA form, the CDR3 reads TGTGCCGGCAGTTTGGTCGACCAAGAGACCCAGTACTTC. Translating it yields CAGSLVDQETQYF.

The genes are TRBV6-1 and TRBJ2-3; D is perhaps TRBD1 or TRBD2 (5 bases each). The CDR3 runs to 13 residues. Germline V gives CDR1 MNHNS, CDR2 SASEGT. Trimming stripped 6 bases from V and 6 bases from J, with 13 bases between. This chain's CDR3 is CASRTPGTDTQYF. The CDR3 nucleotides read TGTGCCAGCAGGACACCTGGGACGGATACGCAGTATTTT.

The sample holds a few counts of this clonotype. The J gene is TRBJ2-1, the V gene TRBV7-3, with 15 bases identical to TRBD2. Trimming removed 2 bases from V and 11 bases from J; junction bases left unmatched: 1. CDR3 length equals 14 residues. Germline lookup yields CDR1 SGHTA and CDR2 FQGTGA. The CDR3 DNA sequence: TGTGCCAGCAGCTTAGGACTAGCGGGGGGGCAGCAGTTCTTC. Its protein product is CASSLGLAGGQQFF.

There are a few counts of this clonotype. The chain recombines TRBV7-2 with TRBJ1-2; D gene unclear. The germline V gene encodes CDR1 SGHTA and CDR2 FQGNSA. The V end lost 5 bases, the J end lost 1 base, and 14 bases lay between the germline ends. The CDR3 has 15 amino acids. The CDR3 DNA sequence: TGTGCCAGCAGCCCCGCGGGAGGTGGTAACTATGGCTACACCTTC. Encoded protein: CASSPAGGGNYGYTF.

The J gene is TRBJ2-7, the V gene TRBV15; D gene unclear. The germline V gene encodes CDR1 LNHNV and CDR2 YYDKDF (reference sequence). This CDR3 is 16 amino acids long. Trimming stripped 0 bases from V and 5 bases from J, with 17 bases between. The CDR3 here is CATSREGSTYPDEQYF. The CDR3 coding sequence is TGTGCCACCAGCAGAGAAGGCTCCACGTACCCGGACGAGCAGTACTTC.

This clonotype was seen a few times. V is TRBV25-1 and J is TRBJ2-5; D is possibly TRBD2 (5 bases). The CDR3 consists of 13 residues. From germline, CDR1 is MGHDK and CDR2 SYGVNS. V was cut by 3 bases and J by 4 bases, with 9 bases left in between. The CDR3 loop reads CASSDSGLETQYF. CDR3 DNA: TGTGCCAGCAGTGATTCGGGGTTAGAGACCCAGTACTTC.

CDR3: CSARNVRWDDTQYF. The CDR3 bases are TGCAGTGCTAGGAATGTAAGGTGGGATGATACGCAGTATTTT. The chain couples TRBV20-1 to TRBJ2-3; D is ambiguous. CDR1 DFQATT and CDR2 SNEGSKA come from the germline V gene (reference sequence). The length of the CDR3 is 14 residues. The ends were cut back, 3 bases at V and 6 bases at J, with 16 bases in the middle.

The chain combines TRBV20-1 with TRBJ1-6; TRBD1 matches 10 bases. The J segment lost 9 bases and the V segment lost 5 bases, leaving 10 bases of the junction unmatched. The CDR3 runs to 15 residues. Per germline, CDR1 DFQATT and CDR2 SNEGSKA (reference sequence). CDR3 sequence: CSAGVRQGAGSPLHF. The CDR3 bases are TGCAGTGCTGGGGTTAGACAGGGGGCAGGTTCACCCCTCCACTTT.

The CDR3 coding sequence is TGTGCCAGCAGGGTGGGGAGTGAGACCCAGTACTTC. It codes for CASRVGSETQYF. This chain links TRBV6-5 with TRBJ2-5; D possibly corresponds to TRBD2 (5 bases). The CDR3 is 12 residues long. Germline lookup yields CDR1 MNHEY and CDR2 SVGAGI. Trimming pared 6 bases from V and 5 bases from J, leaving 10 bases between.

In nucleotides, the CDR3 is TGTGCCAGCAGGGGGTGGGGACCTGATCCGCCCCAGCATTTT. Residues: CASRGWGPDPPQHF. The genes are TRBV25-1 and TRBJ1-5; D may be TRBD1 (5 bases). CDR1 MGHDK and CDR2 SYGVNS come from the germline V gene. The CDR3 extends over 14 amino acids. V was shortened by 6 bases and J by 9 bases, with 18 bases between the two germline ends.

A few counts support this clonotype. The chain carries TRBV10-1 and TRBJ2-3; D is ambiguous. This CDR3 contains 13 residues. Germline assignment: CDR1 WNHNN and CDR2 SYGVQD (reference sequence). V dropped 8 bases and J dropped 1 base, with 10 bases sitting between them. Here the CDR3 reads CASGPSGTDTQYF. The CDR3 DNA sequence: TGCGCCAGCGGGCCGAGCGGCACAGATACGCAGTATTTT.

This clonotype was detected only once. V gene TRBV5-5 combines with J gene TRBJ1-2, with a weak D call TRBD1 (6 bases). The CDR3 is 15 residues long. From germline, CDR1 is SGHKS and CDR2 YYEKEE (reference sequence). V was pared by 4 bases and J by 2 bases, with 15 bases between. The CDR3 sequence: CASSRTDSKNYGYTF. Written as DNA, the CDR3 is TGTGCCAGCAGCAGGACAGATTCAAAGAACTATGGCTACACCTTC.

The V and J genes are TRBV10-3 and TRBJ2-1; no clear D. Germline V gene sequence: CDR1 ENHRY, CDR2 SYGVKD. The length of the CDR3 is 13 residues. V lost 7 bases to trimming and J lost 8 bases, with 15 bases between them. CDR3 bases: TGTGCCATCAATAGGGTGTCTGCCGATGAGCAGTTCTTC. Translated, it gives CAINRVSADEQFF.

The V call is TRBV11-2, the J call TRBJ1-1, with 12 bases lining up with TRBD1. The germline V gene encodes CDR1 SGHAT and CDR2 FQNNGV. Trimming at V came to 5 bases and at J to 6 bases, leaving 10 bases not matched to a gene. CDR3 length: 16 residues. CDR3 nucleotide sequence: TGTGCCAGCAGCCGGGACAGGGGGCGCGGAAGGTCTGAAGCTTTCTTT. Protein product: CASSRDRGRGRSEAFF.

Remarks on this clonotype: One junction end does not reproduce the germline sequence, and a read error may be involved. The CDR3 sequence is CACSSRQGVNTEAFF. CDR3 in DNA: TGTGCCTGCAGCTCCCGCCAGGGGGTGAACACTGAAGCTTTCTTT. The V gene is TRBV7-8, the J gene TRBJ1-1; TRBD1 aligns across 7 bases. This CDR3 is built from 15 residues. Germline V gives CDR1 SGHVS, CDR2 FQNEAQ.

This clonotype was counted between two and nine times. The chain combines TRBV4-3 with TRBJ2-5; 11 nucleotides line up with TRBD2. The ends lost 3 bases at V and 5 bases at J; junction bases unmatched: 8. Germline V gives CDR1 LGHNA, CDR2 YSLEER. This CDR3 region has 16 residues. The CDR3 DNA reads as TGCGCCAGCAGCCAGACGCTAGCGGGGGGATGGGAGACCCAGTACTTC. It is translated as CASSQTLAGGWETQYF.

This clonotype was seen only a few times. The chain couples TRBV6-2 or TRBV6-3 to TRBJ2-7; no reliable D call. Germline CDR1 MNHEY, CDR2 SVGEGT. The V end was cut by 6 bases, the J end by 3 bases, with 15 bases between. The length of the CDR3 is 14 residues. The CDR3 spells CASSSLTNNYEQYF. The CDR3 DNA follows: TGTGCCAGCAGCTCGCTGACAAACAACTACGAGCAGTACTTC.

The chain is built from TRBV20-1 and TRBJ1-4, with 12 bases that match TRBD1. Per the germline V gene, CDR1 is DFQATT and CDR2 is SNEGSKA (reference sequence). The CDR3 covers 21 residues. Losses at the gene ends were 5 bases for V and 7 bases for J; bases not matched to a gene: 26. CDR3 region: CSALPWSLPGQGARRSEKLFF. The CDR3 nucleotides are TGCAGTGCTCTCCCCTGGAGCCTCCCGGGACAGGGGGCGAGGCGTAGTGAAAAACTGTTTTTT.

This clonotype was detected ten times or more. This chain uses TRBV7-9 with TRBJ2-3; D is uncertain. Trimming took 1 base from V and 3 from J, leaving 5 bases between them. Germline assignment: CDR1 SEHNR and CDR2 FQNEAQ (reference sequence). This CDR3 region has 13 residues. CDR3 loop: CASSLVVTDTQYF. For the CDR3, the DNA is TGTGCCAGCAGCTTAGTGGTTACAGATACGCAGTATTTT.

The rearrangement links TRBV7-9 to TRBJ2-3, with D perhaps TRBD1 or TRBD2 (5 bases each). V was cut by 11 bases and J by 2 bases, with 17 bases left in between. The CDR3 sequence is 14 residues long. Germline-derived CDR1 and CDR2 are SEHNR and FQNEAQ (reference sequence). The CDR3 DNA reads TGTGCCTGCACCATAATGGGGGACACAGATACGCAGTATTTT. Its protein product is CACTIMGDTDTQYF. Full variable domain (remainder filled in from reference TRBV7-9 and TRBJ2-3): DTGVSQNPRHKITKRGQNVTFRCDPISEHNRLYWYRQTLGQGPEFLTYFQNEAQLEKSRLLSDRFSAERPKGSFSTLEIQRTEQGDSAMYLCACTIMGDTDTQYFGPGTRLTVL.

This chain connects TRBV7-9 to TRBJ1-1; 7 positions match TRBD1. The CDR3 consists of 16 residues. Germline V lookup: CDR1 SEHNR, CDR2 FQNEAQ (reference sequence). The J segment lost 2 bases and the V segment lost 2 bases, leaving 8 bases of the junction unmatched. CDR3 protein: CASSLRPAGGNTEAFF. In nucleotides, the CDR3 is TGTGCCAGCAGCTTAAGGCCCGCAGGGGGAAACACTGAAGCTTTCTTT.

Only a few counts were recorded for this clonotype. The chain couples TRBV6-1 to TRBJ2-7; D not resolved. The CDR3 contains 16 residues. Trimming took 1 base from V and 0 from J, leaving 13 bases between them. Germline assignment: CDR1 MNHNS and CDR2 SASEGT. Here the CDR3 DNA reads TGTGCCAGCAGTGAAGTGTTGGACGCTAGCTCCTACGAGCAGTACTTC. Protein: CASSEVLDASSYEQYF.

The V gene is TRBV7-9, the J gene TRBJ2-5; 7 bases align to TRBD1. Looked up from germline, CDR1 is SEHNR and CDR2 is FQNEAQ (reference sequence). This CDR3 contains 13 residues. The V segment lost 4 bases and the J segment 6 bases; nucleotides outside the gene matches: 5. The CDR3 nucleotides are TGTGCCAGCAGCTGGGGACAGATTCAGACCCAGTACTTC. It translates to CASSWGQIQTQYF.

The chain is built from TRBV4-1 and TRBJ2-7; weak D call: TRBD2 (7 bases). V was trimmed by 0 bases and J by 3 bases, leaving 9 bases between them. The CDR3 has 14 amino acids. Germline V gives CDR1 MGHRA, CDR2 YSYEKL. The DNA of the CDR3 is TGCGCCAGCAGCCAAGAAGGGGGGGACTACGAGCAGTACTTC. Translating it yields CASSQEGGDYEQYF.

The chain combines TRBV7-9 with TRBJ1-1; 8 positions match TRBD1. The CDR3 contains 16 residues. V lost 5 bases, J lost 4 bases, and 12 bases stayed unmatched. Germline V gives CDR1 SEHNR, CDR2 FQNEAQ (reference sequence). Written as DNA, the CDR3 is TGTGCCAGCAGCCCCTCTGCAGGGGGCCCTACCACTGAAGCTTTCTTT. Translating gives CASSPSAGGPTTEAFF.

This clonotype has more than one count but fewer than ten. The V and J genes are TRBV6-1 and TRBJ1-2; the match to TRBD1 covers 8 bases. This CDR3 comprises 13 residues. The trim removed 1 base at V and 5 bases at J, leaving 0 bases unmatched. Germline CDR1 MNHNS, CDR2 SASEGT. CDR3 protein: CASSEGTGYGYTF. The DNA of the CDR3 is TGTGCCAGCAGTGAAGGGACAGGGTATGGCTACACCTTC.

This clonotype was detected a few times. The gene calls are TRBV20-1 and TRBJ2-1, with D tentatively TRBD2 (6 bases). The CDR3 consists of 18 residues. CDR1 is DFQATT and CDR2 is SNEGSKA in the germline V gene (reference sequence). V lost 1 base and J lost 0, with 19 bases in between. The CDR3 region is CSARATPGTRSSYNEQFF. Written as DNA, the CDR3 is TGCAGTGCTAGAGCTACACCCGGGACTCGCAGCTCCTACAATGAGCAGTTCTTC.

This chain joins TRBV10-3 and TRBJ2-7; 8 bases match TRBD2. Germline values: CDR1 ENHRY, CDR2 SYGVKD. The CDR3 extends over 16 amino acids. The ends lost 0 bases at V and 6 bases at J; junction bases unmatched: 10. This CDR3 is CAISESPPGLGGEQYF. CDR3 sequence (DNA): TGTGCCATCAGTGAGTCGCCTCCGGGACTAGGGGGCGAGCAGTACTTC.